Listed here are 31 T cell receptor beta chains from one sample, sequenced in a study of CXCR3-negative and CXCR3-positive naive CD8 T cells. It was by 5' RACE with UMI labels that the TRB cDNA libraries were prepared. TCRdb reworked the 5' RACE reads into one entry per CDR3 protein, no DNA. The table for this sample gives roughly 48,000 distinct CDR3 sequences. Sequencing used memory CD8+ T cells from blood. These receptors originate from a human donor in good health. Some clones in this sample may be carry-over from other donors' samples.

The rearrangement links TRBV6-4 to TRBJ2-2; TCRdb selects TRBD1, and the lack of DNA leaves this call unchecked. This CDR3 contains 15 residues. Germline CDR1 is MRHNA and CDR2 is SNTAGT. CDR3 sequence: CASSPGTVDTGELFF.

The J gene is TRBJ1-2, the V gene TRBV7-9; as DNA is missing, the TRBD1 call by TCRdb cannot be tested. Germline V gene sequence: CDR1 SEHNR, CDR2 FQNEAQ (reference sequence). There are 13 residues in the CDR3. The CDR3 here is CASSGRTGDGYTF.

V usage is TRBV29-1 and J usage is TRBJ2-7; the TCRdb D gene call, TRBD2, has no DNA to confirm it. Germline CDR1 is SQVTM and CDR2 is ANQGSEA. This CDR3 has 11 amino acids. The CDR3 sequence is CSVEELAGESF.

The J gene is TRBJ1-1, the V gene TRBV4-1; the D call of TRBD1 rests on TCRdb alone, since no DNA is present to check it. The CDR3 is 14 residues long. The germline gives CDR1 MGHRA, CDR2 YSYEKL. The CDR3 loop reads CASSLLPGQGEAFF.

The chain links TRBV20-1 to TRBJ2-1. This CDR3 is 11 amino acids long. Looked up from germline, CDR1 is DFQATT and CDR2 is SNEGSKA (reference sequence). The CDR3: CSASEYNEQFF.

The chain links TRBV5-1 to TRBJ2-7; with no DNA, the TCRdb D assignment of TRBD1 cannot be verified. The germline V gene encodes CDR1 SGHRS and CDR2 YFSETQ. The CDR3 is made up of 15 amino acids. The CDR3 here is CASSLRGQGNHEQYF.

The chain uses TRBV19 and TRBJ2-2; TCRdb calls TRBD1, which cannot be checked without DNA. The CDR3 has 16 amino acids. Germline CDR1 and CDR2: LNHDA and SQIVND (reference sequence). This CDR3 reads CASSIGGQENTGELFF. The entire variable domain, with the rest obtained from reference TRBV19 and TRBJ2-2, is as follows: DGGITQSPKYLFRKEGQNVTLSCEQNLNHDAMYWYRQDPGQGLRLIYYSQIVNDFQKGDIAEGYSVSREKKESFPLTVTSAQKNPTAFYLCASSIGGQENTGELFFGEGSRLTVL.

The J gene is TRBJ2-1, the V gene TRBV15; TCRdb proposes TRBD2, but this gene call is untestable without DNA. This CDR3 has 15 residues. The germline V gene encodes CDR1 LNHNV and CDR2 YYDKDF (reference sequence). The CDR3 spells CATRGRGVFNNEQFF.

This chain connects TRBV29-1 to TRBJ2-7; TCRdb outputs TRBD2, but without DNA this stays unchecked. The CDR3 spans 13 residues. The V gene's germline CDR1 is SQVTM and CDR2 ANQGSEA. Here the CDR3 reads CSVDSAGSYEQYF.

The V call is TRBV28, the J call TRBJ2-7; as DNA is missing, the TRBD1 call by TCRdb cannot be tested. Per the germline V gene, CDR1 is MDHEN and CDR2 is SYDVKM. The length of the CDR3 is 13 residues. This CDR3 is CASSWAGSYEQYF.

V is TRBV10-3 and J is TRBJ2-3. The CDR3 runs 16 residues. Germline V gene data show CDR1 as ENHRY and CDR2 as SYGVKD. The CDR3 loop reads CAISESASASTDTQYF.

The chain joins TRBV27 to TRBJ2-7; there is no DNA to check the TCRdb D call of TRBD1. CDR1 MNHEY and CDR2 SMNVEV come from the germline V gene (reference sequence). This CDR3 has 14 residues. CDR3 region: CASSRIGRDNEQYF.

This rearrangement joins TRBV13 to TRBJ2-7; the D gene TCRdb calls, TRBD2, cannot be checked with no DNA. CDR1 PRHDT and CDR2 FYEKMQ come from the germline V gene (reference sequence). The length of the CDR3 is 15 residues. Here the CDR3 reads CASSYRTSGAYEQYF.

The chain is built from TRBV4-1 and TRBJ2-3; TCRdb names TRBD2, which stays unverified in the absence of DNA. CDR3 size: 15 residues. Germline values: CDR1 MGHRA, CDR2 YSYEKL. The CDR3 spells CASSQAQRGADTQYF.

The chain couples TRBV4-2 to TRBJ1-1; the TCRdb call, TRBD1, lacks DNA for checking. This CDR3 comprises 14 residues. Germline-derived CDR1 and CDR2 are LGHNA and YNFKEQ. CDR3 sequence reads: CASSQKSGDTEAFF.

CDR3 loop: CAWSETHWPNEQFF. The V call is TRBV30, the J call TRBJ2-1. This CDR3 region has 14 residues. Per the germline V gene, CDR1 is GTSNPN and CDR2 is SVGIG (reference sequence).

The chain links TRBV20-1 to TRBJ2-7; TCRdb indicates TRBD1, and absent DNA this call remains unverified. Germline V gives CDR1 DFQATT, CDR2 SNEGSKA (reference sequence). CDR3 length: 15 residues. CDR3 residues: CSARVRPLGTYEQYF.

The CDR3 loop reads CASSSRNFGLDTGELFF. This chain uses TRBV5-6 with TRBJ2-2. This CDR3 contains 17 residues. Germline V gene data show CDR1 as SGHDT and CDR2 as YYEEEE.

Frequency places this clonotype as medium-sized (0.01 to 0.1%). The chain uses TRBV20-1 and TRBJ1-5. CDR1 and CDR2 from the germline V gene are DFQATT and SNEGSKA (reference sequence). The CDR3 covers 15 residues. This CDR3 reads CSARDHRVDHQPQHF.

The V call is TRBV28, the J call TRBJ1-6; as DNA is missing, the TRBD1 call by TCRdb cannot be tested. This CDR3 is 16 amino acids long. Germline V gives CDR1 MDHEN, CDR2 SYDVKM. The chain's CDR3 is CASSQRGVPSHSPLHF.

This clonotype is classed as medium-sized by frequency. V is TRBV10-3 and J is TRBJ2-1. The CDR3 is made up of 15 amino acids. From germline, CDR1 is ENHRY and CDR2 SYGVKD. This CDR3 is CAIRSTGSSYNEQFF.

The chain couples TRBV27 to TRBJ1-1; as DNA is missing, the TRBD1 call by TCRdb cannot be tested. The CDR3 is 15 amino acids. The V gene's germline CDR1 is MNHEY and CDR2 SMNVEV (reference sequence). The CDR3 region is CASSQGGVMNTEAFF.

The genes are TRBV20-1 and TRBJ2-3. Germline V gives CDR1 DFQATT, CDR2 SNEGSKA (reference sequence). This CDR3 has 14 residues. The CDR3 is CSARAETSTDTQYF.

The rearrangement uses TRBV29-1 and TRBJ2-3; the TCRdb D gene call, TRBD1, has no DNA to confirm it. Germline V gives CDR1 SQVTM, CDR2 ANQGSEA. CDR3 length equals 15 residues. The CDR3 sequence: CSVAPGTGGADTQYF.

This chain uses TRBV6-2 or TRBV6-3 with TRBJ1-2. The germline V gene encodes CDR1 MNHEY and CDR2 SVGEGT. There are 13 residues in the CDR3. The CDR3 reads CASSLTENYGYTF.

The chain couples TRBV10-3 to TRBJ2-5; TCRdb names TRBD1, which stays unverified in the absence of DNA. This CDR3 contains 16 residues. Germline V gene sequence: CDR1 ENHRY, CDR2 SYGVKD. CDR3: CAISAPPTGKQETQYF.

The genes are TRBV28 and TRBJ1-1. CDR3 length: 14 amino acids. Germline CDR1 MDHEN, CDR2 SYDVKM. The CDR3 sequence: CASSFSSGYTEAFF. The whole variable domain, remainder taken from reference TRBV28 and TRBJ1-1, is DVKVTQSSRYLVKRTGEKVFLECVQDMDHENMFWYRQDPGLGLRLIYFSYDVKMKEKGDIPEGYSVSREKKERFSLILESASTNQTSMYLCASSFSSGYTEAFFGQGTRLTVV.

The chain uses TRBV7-9 and TRBJ2-1. The CDR3 consists of 12 residues. Per the germline V gene, CDR1 is SEHNR and CDR2 is FQNEAQ (reference sequence). CDR3 amino acids: CASSLVENEQFF.

The chain joins TRBV29-1 to TRBJ2-2. Per the germline V gene, CDR1 is SQVTM and CDR2 is ANQGSEA. The CDR3 extends over 13 amino acids. This CDR3 reads CSVEEEDSGELFF.

The rearrangement joins TRBV5-5 to TRBJ2-7; TCRdb names TRBD1, which stays unverified in the absence of DNA. CDR1 SGHKS and CDR2 YYEKEE come from the germline V gene (reference sequence). The CDR3 spans 16 residues. CDR3 sequence reads: CASSLGHTGQAYEQYF. The whole variable domain, remainder taken from reference TRBV5-5 and TRBJ2-7, is DAGVTQSPTHLIKTRGQQVTLRCSPISGHKSVSWYQQVLGQGPQFIFQYYEKEERGRGNFPDRFSARQFPNYSSELNVNALLLGDSALYLCASSLGHTGQAYEQYFGPGTRLTVT.

The genes are TRBV6-1 and TRBJ2-3; TCRdb's D call, TRBD2, is unchecked because there is no DNA. Germline V gene lookup returns CDR1 MNHNS and CDR2 SASEGT. This CDR3 contains 16 residues. CDR3 amino acids: CASIPEERGGPDTQYF.